The 7 T cell receptor beta chains below all came from one sample that was sequenced in a study of blood T cell repertoires in COVID-19. Method: immunoSEQ multiplex PCR; TCRdb's copy keeps in-frame clones and lacks some. The sample consists of a few hundred thousand clones, roughly 87% of them appearing once. Sequenced sample: PBMCs or T cells enriched from blood (not recorded which). The receptors stem from a woman aged 25 to 39 who had recovered from COVID-19.

This chain uses TRBV27 with TRBJ2-2; maybe TRBD1 (6 bases). Germline V gives CDR1 MNHEY, CDR2 SMNVEV (reference sequence). The V gene lost 8 bases and the J gene lost 3 bases, with 22 bases spanning the gap. The CDR3 has 17 residues. As DNA, the CDR3 is TGTGCCAGCGGCCGCAGGGGATCGGGGTTAGACACCGGGGAGCTGTTTTTT. As protein: CASGRRGSGLDTGELFF.

J is TRBJ1-1 and V is TRBV6-5, with D hard to call. Between the trimmed V and J ends, which lost 11 bases and 0 bases, there was a span of 16 bases. The CDR3 sequence is 14 residues long. Germline CDR1 reads MNHEY; CDR2 reads SVGAGI. CDR3 sequence reads: CALTSGRLNTEAFF. The CDR3 DNA is TGTGCCCTGACTTCTGGCCGATTGAACACTGAAGCTTTCTTT.

DNA for the CDR3: TGTGCCAGCAACCTCGACAGCTCTGGAAACACCATATATTTT. Protein: CASNLDSSGNTIYF. The chain uses TRBV9 and TRBJ1-3; possible D gene TRBD1, 5 bases. The CDR3 covers 14 residues. Trimming removed 6 bases from V and 0 bases from J, with 10 bases in between. The germline gives CDR1 SGDLS, CDR2 YYNGEE.

The chain couples TRBV27 to TRBJ1-5, with D maybe TRBD1 (6 bases). This CDR3 has 17 amino acids. Germline values: CDR1 MNHEY, CDR2 SMNVEV (reference sequence). The V end lost 2 bases, the J end lost 0 bases, and 14 bases lay between the germline ends. CDR3: CASSLMWQGISNQPQHF. DNA of the CDR3: TGTGCCAGCAGTTTAATGTGGCAGGGGATTAGCAATCAGCCCCAGCATTTT.

This clone was observed once. V is TRBV3-1 (or the pseudogene TRBV3-2) and J is TRBJ2-7, with 9 bases identical to TRBD1. The V gene end was trimmed by 4 bases and the J gene end by 4 bases; junction bases not matched to a gene: 8. Germline V CDR1 and CDR2: LGHDT, YNNKEL (reference sequence). The CDR3 consists of 15 residues. CDR3 region: CASSPGQGPRYEQYF. The DNA for the CDR3 is TGTGCCAGCAGCCCTGGACAGGGGCCGAGGTACGAGCAGTACTTC.

This clone was picked up one time. This chain uses TRBV28 with TRBJ2-7; 10 nucleotides match TRBD1. Germline CDR1 and CDR2: MDHEN and SYDVKM. With V trimmed by 5 bases and J by 2 bases, 3 bases remained unmatched. This CDR3 is 14 amino acids long. The CDR3 spells CASSPGQGPYEQYF. CDR3 DNA sequence: TGTGCCAGCAGTCCGGGACAGGGGCCCTACGAGCAGTACTTC. Variable domain in full (rest from reference TRBV28 and TRBJ2-7): DVKVTQSSRYLVKRTGEKVFLECVQDMDHENMFWYRQDPGLGLRLIYFSYDVKMKEKGDIPEGYSVSREKKERFSLILESASTNQTSMYLCASSPGQGPYEQYFGPGTRLTVT.

This sequence joins TRBV29-1 and TRBJ1-2; 9 bases match TRBD1. V trimming: 7 bases; J trimming: 8 bases; junction bases outside the gene matches: 11. This CDR3 has 13 residues. The germline gives CDR1 SQVTM, CDR2 ANQGSEA. This CDR3 is CSASTGGARGYTF. CDR3 DNA: TGCAGCGCCTCTACAGGGGGCGCGAGGGGCTACACCTTC.